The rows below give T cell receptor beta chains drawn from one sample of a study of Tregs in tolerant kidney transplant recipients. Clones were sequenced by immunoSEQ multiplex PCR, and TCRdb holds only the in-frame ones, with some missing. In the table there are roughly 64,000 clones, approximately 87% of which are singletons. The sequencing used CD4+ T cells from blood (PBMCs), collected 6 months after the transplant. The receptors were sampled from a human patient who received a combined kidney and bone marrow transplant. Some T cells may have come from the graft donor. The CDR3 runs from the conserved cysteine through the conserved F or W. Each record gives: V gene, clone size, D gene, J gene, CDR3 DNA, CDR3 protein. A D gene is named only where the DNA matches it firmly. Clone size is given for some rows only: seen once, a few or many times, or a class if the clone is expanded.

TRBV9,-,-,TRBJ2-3,TGTGCCAGCAGCGGGGTTAGCAGCACAGATACGCAGTATTTT,CASSGVSSTDTQYF
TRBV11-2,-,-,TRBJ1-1,TGTGCCAGCAGCTTAGACAGGGGCGCTTTCTTT,CASSLDRGAFF
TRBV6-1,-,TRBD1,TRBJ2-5,TGTGCCAGCAGGGGACAGGCACAAGAGACCCAGTACTTC,CASRGQAQETQYF
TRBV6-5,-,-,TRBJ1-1,TGTGCCAGCAGTTACCTGCCGAACCGGGGGACTGAAGCTTTCTTT,CASSYLPNRGTEAFF
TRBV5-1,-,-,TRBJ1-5,TGCGCCAGCAGCCAAACACCGAAGCGGGGCCAGCCCCAGCATTTT,CASSQTPKRGQPQHF
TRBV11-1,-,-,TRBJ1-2,TGTGCCAGCAGCCAGGGGACGGGGTTAAACTATGGCTACACCTTC,CASSQGTGLNYGYTF
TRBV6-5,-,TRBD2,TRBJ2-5,TGTGCCAGCCGTCCCGGGGGGAGGGTGGGGGTGACCCAGTACTTC,CASRPGGRVGVTQYF
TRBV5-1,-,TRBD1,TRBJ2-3,TGCGCCAGCAGCCTTAGGACAGGACAAACAGATACGCAGTATTTT,CASSLRTGQTDTQYF
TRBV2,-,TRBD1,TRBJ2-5,TGTGCCACTTCCCGGGACAGACAAGAGACCCAGTACTTC,CATSRDRQETQYF
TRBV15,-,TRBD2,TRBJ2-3,TGTGCCACCAGACCGGGACTAGGCACAGATACGCAGTATTTT,CATRPGLGTDTQYF
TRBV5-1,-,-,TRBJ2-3,TGCGCCAGCAGCGCGGGCGGGCCCACAGATACGCAGTATTTT,CASSAGGPTDTQYF
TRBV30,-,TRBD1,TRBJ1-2,TGTGCTAGGATGGCAGGGGGTGGCTACACCTTC,CARMAGGGYTF
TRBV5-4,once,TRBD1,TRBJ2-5,TGTGCCAGCAGCGAGGGACAGACACAAGAGACCCAGTACTTC,CASSEGQTQETQYF
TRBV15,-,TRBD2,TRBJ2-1,TGTGCCACCAGCATCGGGAAGACGGGAGGTATGAATGAGCAGTTCTTC,CATSIGKTGGMNEQFF
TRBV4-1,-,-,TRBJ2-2,TGCGCCAGCAGCCAAGAGGTACTGAACACCGGGGAGCTGTTTTTT,CASSQEVLNTGELFF
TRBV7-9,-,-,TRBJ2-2,TGTGCCAGCAGCTTAGTCCAGAAAAGTTACACCGGGGAGCTGTTTTTT,CASSLVQKSYTGELFF
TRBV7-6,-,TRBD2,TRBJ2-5,TGTGCCAGCAGCGTACTAGCGGGGGGCCAAGAGACCCAGTACTTC,CASSVLAGGQETQYF
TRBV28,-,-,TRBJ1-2,TGTGCCAGCGGAACAGATTTAGGCTACACCTTC,CASGTDLGYTF
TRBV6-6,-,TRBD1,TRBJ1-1,TGTGCCAGCAGTTACTCGACTGGGACAGGGCACACTGAAGCTTTCTTT,CASSYSTGTGHTEAFF
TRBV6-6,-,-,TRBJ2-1,TGTGCCAGCAGTTACATGAGGGAGCAGTTCTTC,CASSYMREQFF
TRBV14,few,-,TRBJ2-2,TGTGCCAGCAGCCAAGATTTCAATACCGGGAGAGAAGTTCACCGGGGAGCTGTTTTT,CASSQDFNTGREVHRGAVF
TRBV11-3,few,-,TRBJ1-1,TGTGCCAGCAGCCCGAGGGACACTGAAGCTTTCTTT,CASSPRDTEAFF
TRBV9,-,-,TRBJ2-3,TGTGCCAGCAGCGTAGGAGTTGGTTACACAGATACGCAGTATTTT,CASSVGVGYTDTQYF
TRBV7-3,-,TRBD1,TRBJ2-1,TGTGCCAGCAGCTCCGGGCAGGGACAGAGCTCCTACAATGAGCAGTTCTTC,CASSSGQGQSSYNEQFF
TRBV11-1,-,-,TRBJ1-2,TGTGCCAGCAGCTTAGCGGCCCCGGGAGGCCACTCCTATGGCTACACCTTC,CASSLAAPGGHSYGYTF
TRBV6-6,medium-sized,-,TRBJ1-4,TGTGCCAGCAGTTACTACAGGGTTGATGAAAAACTGTTTTTT,CASSYYRVDEKLFF
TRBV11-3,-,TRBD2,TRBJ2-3,TGTGCCAGCAGCTCCCGCGGGAGATCAGGCACAGATACGCAGTATTTT,CASSSRGRSGTDTQYF
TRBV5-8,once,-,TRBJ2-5,TGTGCCAGCTTACTCATCCGGACAGCCACTTTTGAGGAGACCCAGTACTTC,CASLLIRTATFEETQYF
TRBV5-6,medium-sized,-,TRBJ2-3,TGTGCCAGCAGTTCCGGGGACGGACAGAGCATAGATACGCAGTATTTT,CASSSGDGQSIDTQYF
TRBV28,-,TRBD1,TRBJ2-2,TGTGCCAGCAGCTCAGGGGGCGCCGACACCGGGGAGCTGTTTTTT,CASSSGGADTGELFF
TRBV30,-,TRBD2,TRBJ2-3,TGTGCCTGGAGTGCCCCGGGGACTAACACAGATACGCAGTATTTT,CAWSAPGTNTDTQYF
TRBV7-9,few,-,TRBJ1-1,TGTGCCAGCATCAGGGTTAACACTGAAGCTTTCTTT,CASIRVNTEAFF
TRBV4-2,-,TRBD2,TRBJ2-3,TGTGCCAGCAGCCAAGCTCCCGGGACTAGTACAGATACGCAGTATTTT,CASSQAPGTSTDTQYF
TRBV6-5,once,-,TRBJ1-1,TGTGCCACCGGGGAAGTAGGCGATTCTGAAGCTTTCTTT,CATGEVGDSEAFF
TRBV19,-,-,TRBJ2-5,TGTGCCAGTAGTCGCTTCCGGGGGGCTTCAGAGACCCAGTACTTC,CASSRFRGASETQYF
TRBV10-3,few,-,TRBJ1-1,TGTGCCATCACCGGGACATTGAACACTGAAGCTTTCTTT,CAITGTLNTEAFF